The TCR beta chain described here comes from a study of shared clonotypes between healthy human individuals. Concerning this clone itself: This specimen includes other DNA sequences encoding the same CDR3.

Measured with immunoSEQ multiplex PCR; TCRdb has only the in-frame clones, and not every one. The profile shows about 1.5 million clones, under 99% of them singletons. Trimming stripped 6 bases from V and 3 bases from J, with 8 bases between. This CDR3 has 13 amino acids. Germline V CDR1 and CDR2: MNHNS, SASEGT. This TCR was sampled from a man aged 25-45 years in good health. Sequencing used naive CD4+ T cells sorted from blood. Indicated subset: CD45RA+ positively selected. V usage is TRBV6-1 and J usage is TRBJ1-4; perhaps TRBD1 as D (5 bases). Here the CDR3 DNA reads TGTGCCAGCAGGGGGCAGTCTAATGAAAAACTGTTTTTT. Translated: CASRGQSNEKLFF.